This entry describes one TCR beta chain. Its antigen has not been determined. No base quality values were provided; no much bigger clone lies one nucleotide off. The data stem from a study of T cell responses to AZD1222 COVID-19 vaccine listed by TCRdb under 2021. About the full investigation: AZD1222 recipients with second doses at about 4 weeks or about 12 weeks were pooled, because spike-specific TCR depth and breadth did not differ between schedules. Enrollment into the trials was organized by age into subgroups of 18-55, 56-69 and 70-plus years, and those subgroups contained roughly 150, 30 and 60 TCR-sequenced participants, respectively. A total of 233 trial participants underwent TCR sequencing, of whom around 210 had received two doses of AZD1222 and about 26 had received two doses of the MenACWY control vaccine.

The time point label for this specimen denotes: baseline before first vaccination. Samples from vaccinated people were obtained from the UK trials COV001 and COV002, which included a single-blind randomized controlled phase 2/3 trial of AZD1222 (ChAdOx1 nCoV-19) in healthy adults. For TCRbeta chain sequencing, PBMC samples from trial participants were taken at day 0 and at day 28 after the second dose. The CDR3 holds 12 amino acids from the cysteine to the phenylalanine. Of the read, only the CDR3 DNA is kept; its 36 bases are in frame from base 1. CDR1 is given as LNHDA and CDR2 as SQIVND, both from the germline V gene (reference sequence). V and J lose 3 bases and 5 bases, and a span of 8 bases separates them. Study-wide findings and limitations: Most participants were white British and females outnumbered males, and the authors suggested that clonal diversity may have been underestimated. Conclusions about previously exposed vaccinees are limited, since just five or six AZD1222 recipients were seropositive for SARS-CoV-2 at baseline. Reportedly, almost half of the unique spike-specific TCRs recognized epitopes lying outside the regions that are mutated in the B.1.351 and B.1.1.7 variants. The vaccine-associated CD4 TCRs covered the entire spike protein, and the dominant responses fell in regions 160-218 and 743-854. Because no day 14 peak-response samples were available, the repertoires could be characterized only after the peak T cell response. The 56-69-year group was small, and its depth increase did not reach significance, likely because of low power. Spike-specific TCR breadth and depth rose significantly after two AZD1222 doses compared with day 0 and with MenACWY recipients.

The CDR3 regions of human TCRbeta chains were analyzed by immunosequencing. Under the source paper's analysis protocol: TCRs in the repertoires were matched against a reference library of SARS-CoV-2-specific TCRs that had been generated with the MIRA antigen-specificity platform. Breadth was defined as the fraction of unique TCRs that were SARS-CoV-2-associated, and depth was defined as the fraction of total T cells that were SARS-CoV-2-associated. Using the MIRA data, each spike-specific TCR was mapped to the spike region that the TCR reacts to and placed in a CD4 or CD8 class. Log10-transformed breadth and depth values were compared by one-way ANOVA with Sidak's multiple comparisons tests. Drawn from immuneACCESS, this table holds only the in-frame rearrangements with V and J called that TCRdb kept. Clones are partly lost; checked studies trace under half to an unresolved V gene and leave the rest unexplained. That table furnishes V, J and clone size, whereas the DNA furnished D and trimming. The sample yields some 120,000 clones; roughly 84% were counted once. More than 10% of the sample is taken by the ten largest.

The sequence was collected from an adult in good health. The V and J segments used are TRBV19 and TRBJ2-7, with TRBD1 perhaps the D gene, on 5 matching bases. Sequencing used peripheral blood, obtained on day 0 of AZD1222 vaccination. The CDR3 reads CASSMWGHEQYF. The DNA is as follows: TGTGCCAGTAGTATGTGGGGCCACGAGCAGTACTTC.